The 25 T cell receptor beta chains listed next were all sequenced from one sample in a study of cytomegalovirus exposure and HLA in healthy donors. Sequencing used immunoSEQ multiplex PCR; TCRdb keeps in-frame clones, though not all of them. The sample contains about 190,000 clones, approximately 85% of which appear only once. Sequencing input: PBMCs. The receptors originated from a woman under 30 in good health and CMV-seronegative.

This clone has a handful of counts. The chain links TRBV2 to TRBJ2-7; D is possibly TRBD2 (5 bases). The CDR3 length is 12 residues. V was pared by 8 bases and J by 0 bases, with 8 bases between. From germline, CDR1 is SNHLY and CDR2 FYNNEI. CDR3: CASRDLSYEQYF. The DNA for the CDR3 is TGTGCCAGCCGGGATCTCTCCTACGAGCAGTACTTC.

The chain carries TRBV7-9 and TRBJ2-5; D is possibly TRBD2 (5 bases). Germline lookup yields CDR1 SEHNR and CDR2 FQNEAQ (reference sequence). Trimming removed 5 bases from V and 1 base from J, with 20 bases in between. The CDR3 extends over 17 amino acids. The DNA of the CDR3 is TGTGCCAGCAGCGGCGAGGGTGGATCCTTCTTCCAAGAGACCCAGTACTTC. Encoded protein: CASSGEGGSFFQETQYF.

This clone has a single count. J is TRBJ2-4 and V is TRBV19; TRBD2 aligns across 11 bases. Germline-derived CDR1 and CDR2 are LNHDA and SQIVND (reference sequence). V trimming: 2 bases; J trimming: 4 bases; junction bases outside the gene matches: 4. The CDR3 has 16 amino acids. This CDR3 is CASSILPSGGKNIQYF. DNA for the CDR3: TGTGCCAGTAGTATACTCCCTAGCGGGGGGAAAAACATTCAGTACTTC.

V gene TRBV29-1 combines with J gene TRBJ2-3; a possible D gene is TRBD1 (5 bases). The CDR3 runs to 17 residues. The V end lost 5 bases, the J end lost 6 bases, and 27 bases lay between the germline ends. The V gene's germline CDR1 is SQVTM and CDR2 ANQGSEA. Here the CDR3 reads CSVRSGGAVLSGDTQYF. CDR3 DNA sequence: TGCAGCGTTCGTTCAGGTGGCGCGGTGCTTTCAGGGGATACGCAGTATTTT.

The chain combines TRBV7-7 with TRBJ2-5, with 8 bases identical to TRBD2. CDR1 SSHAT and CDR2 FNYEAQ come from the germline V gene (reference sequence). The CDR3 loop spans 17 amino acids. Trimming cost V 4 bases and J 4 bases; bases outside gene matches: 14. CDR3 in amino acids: CASSSLQRGSRGETQYF. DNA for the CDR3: TGTGCCAGCAGCTCCCTACAGCGGGGGAGCCGGGGAGAGACCCAGTACTTC.

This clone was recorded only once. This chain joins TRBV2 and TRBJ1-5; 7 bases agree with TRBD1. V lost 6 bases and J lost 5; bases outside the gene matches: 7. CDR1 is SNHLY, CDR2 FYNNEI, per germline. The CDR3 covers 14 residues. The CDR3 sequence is CASRDRLHDQPQHF. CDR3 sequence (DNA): TGTGCCAGCAGGGACAGGTTGCATGATCAGCCCCAGCATTTT.

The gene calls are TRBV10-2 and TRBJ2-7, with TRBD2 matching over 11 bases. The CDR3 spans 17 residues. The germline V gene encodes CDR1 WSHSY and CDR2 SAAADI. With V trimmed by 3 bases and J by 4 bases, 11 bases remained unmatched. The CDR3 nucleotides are TGCGCCAGCAGTGATGGGGCTAGCGGGGGGTACCGTTACGAGCAGTACTTC. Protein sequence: CASSDGASGGYRYEQYF.

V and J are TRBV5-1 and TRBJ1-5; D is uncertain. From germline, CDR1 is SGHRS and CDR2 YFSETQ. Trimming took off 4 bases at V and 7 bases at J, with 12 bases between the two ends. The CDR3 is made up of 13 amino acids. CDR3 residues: CASSADFEQPQHF. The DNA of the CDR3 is TGCGCCAGCAGCGCGGACTTTGAACAGCCCCAGCATTTT.

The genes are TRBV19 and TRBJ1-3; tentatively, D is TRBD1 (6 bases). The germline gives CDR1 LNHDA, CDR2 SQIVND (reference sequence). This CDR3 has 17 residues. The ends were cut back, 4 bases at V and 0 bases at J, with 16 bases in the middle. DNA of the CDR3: TGTGCCAGTAGTAGATTCGGACAGTCCGGCTCTGGAAACACCATATATTTT. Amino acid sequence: CASSRFGQSGSGNTIYF.

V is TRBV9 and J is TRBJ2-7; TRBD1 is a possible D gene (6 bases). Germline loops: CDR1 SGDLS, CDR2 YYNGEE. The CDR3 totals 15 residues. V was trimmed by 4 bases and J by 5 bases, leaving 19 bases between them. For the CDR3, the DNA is TGTGCCAGCAGCCCTCGCAGGGGTGTTACGGACGAGCAGTACTTC. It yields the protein CASSPRRGVTDEQYF. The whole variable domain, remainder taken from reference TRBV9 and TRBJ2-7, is DSGVTQTPKHLITATGQRVTLRCSPRSGDLSVYWYQQSLDQGLQFLIQYYNGEERAKGNILERFSAQQFPDLHSELNLSSLELGDSALYFCASSPRRGVTDEQYFGPGTRLTVT.

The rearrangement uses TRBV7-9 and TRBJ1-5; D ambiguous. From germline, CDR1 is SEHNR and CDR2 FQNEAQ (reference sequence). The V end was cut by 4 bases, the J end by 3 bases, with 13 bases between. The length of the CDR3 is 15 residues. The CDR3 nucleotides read TGTGCCAGCAGCTCAGCTTCGGCGGTCAATCAGCCCCAGCATTTT. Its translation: CASSSASAVNQPQHF.

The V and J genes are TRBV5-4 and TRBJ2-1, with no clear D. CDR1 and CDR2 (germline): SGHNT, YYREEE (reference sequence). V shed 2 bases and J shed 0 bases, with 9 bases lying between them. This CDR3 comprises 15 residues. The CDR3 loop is CASSFRRGSYNEQFF. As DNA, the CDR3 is TGTGCCAGCAGCTTCCGCCGCGGCTCCTACAATGAGCAGTTCTTC.

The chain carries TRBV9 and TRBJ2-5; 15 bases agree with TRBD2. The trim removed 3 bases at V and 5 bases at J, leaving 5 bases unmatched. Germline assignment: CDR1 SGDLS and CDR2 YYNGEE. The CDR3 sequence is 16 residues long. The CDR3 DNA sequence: TGTGCCAGCAGCGGCGGACTAGCGGGGGGGCTTGAGACCCAGTACTTC. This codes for CASSGGLAGGLETQYF. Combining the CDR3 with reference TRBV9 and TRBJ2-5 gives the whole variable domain DSGVTQTPKHLITATGQRVTLRCSPRSGDLSVYWYQQSLDQGLQFLIQYYNGEERAKGNILERFSAQQFPDLHSELNLSSLELGDSALYFCASSGGLAGGLETQYFGPGTRLLVL.

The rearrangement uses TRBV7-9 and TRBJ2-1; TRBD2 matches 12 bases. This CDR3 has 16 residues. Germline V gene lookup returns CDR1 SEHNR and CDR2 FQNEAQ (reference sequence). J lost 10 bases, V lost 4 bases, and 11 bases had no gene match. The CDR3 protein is CASSWLAGGPEEEQFF. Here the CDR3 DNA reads TGTGCCAGCAGCTGGCTAGCGGGAGGGCCTGAGGAGGAGCAGTTCTTC.

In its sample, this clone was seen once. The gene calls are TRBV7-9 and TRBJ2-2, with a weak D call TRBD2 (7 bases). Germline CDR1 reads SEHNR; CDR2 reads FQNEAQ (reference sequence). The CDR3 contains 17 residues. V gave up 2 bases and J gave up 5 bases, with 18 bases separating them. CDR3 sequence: CASSLTIGRGGTGELFF. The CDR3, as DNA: TGTGCCAGCAGCTTAACTATTGGCAGGGGAGGGACCGGGGAGCTGTTTTTT.

CDR3 sequence: CASTADRAYGYTF. The CDR3 bases are TGTGCCAGTACGGCCGACAGGGCCTATGGCTACACCTTC. The chain links TRBV19 to TRBJ1-2, with 7 bases matching TRBD1. The junction had 6 bases not matched to a gene; V was cut back by 7 bases and J by 4 bases. CDR3 size: 13 residues. CDR1 is LNHDA, CDR2 SQIVND, per germline (reference sequence).

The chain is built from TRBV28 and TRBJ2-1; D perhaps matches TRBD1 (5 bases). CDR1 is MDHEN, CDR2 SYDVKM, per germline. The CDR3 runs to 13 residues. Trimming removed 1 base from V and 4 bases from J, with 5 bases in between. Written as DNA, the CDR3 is TGTGCCAGCAGTTTATCAGGGTACAATGAGCAGTTCTTC. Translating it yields CASSLSGYNEQFF.

The CDR3 spells CASSIVGGYGEKLFF. The CDR3 nucleotides are TGTGCCAGTAGTATAGTCGGGGGGTACGGCGAAAAACTGTTTTTT. The V call is TRBV19, the J call TRBJ1-4, with a possible D match to TRBD1 (5 bases). Germline CDR1 reads LNHDA; CDR2 reads SQIVND (reference sequence). Trimming took 1 base from V and 8 from J, leaving 14 bases between them. The CDR3 covers 15 residues.

Written as DNA, the CDR3 is TGCGCCAGCAGCTTCGGACAGGCCGCCGGAGAGACCCAGTACTTC. The encoded protein is CASSFGQAAGETQYF. The chain uses TRBV5-1 and TRBJ2-5; 7 bases are shared with TRBD1. The V gene end was trimmed by 2 bases and the J gene end by 4 bases; junction bases not matched to a gene: 8. Germline-derived CDR1 and CDR2 are SGHRS and YFSETQ. The CDR3 covers 15 residues.

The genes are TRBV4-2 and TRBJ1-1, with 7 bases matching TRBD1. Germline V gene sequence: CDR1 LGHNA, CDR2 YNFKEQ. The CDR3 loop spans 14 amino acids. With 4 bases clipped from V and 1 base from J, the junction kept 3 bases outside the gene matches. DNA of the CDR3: TGTGCCAGCAGCCCGGGACAGAGGAACACTGAAGCTTTCTTT. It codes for CASSPGQRNTEAFF.

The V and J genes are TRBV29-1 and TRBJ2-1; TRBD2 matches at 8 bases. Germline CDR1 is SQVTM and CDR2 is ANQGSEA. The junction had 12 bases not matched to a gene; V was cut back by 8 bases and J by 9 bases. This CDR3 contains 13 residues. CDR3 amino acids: CSCTGFTSGEQFF. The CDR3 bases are TGCAGCTGTACCGGTTTTACTAGCGGTGAGCAGTTCTTC.

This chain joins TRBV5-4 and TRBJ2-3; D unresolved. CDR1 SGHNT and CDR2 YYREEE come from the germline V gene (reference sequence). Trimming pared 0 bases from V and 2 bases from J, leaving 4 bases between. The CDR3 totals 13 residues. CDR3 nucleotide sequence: TGTGCCAGCAGCTTGGATTACACAGATACGCAGTATTTT. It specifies CASSLDYTDTQYF.

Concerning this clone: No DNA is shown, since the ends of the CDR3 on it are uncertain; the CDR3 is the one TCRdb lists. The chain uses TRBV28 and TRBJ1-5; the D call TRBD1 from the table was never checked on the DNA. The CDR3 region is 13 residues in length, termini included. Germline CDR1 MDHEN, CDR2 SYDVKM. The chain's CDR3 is CASSSSTSGGTHF.

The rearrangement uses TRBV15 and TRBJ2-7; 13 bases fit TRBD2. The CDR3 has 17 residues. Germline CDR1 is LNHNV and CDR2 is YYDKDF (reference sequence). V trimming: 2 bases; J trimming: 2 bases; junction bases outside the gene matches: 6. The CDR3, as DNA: TGTGCCACCAGCAGACTTATAGGACTAGCGGGAGCCTACGAGCAGTACTTC. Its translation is CATSRLIGLAGAYEQYF.

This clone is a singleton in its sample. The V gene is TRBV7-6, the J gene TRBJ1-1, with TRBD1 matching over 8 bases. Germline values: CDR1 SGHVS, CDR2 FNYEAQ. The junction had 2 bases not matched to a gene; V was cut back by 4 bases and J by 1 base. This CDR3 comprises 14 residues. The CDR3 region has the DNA TGTGCCAGCAGCTCAGGGGGCCGGAACACTGAAGCTTTCTTT. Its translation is CASSSGGRNTEAFF.